Listed below are T cell receptor beta chains from one sample, sequenced in a study of regulatory T cells in long-lasting Graves disease. TCRdb re-called the multiplex PCR reads through MiXCR, storing one row per CDR3 protein. Among 400,000 to 650,000 distinct CDR3 sequences listed, 16% were seen once. These same data were also listed under a study on T cells in Graves' hyperthyroidism and ophthalmopathy.

The sequences come from peripheral blood mononuclear cells (PBMCs), collected at new diagnosis, from a patient treated with antithyroid drugs. All receptors derive from a woman aged 40-60 years with Graves disease. Both conserved end residues are part of each CDR3. D genes are given only for firm matches. Expanded clones get a size class; other rows say once, few or many, or leave the size out.

CDR3 length: 14
D gene: TRBD1
clone size: few
J gene: TRBJ1-1
V gene: TRBV3-1
CDR3 protein: CASSWTGVPAEAFF
CDR3 DNA: TGTGCCAGCAGCTGGACAGGGGTCCCCGCTGAAGCTTTCTTT

CDR3 length: 12
D gene: -
clone size: many
J gene: TRBJ1-5
V gene: TRBV3-1
CDR3 protein: CASSRGSQPQHF
CDR3 DNA: TGTGCCAGCAGCCGAGGGTCCCAGCCCCAGCATTTT

CDR3 length: 18
D gene: TRBD1
clone size: -
J gene: TRBJ2-3
V gene: TRBV19
CDR3 protein: CASSTGTGGNLGTDTQYF
CDR3 DNA: TGTGCCAGTAGTACTGGGACAGGGGGCAATTTGGGCACAGATACGCAGTATTTT

CDR3 length: 15
D gene: -
clone size: many
J gene: TRBJ1-4
V gene: TRBV6-5
CDR3 protein: CASSYSDSLNEKLFF
CDR3 DNA: TGTGCCAGCAGTTACTCAGACAGCCTAAATGAAAAACTGTTTTTT

CDR3 length: 14
D gene: TRBD1
clone size: -
J gene: TRBJ1-1
V gene: TRBV20-1
CDR3 protein: CSVIRGRGETEAFF
CDR3 DNA: TGCAGCGTAATCAGGGGGAGGGGAGAGACTGAAGCTTTCTTT

CDR3 length: 13
D gene: -
clone size: -
J gene: TRBJ1-3
V gene: TRBV9
CDR3 protein: CASSQDSGNTTYF
CDR3 DNA: TGTGCCAGCAGCCAGGATTCCGGAAACACCACATATTTT

CDR3 length: 14
D gene: TRBD2
clone size: -
J gene: TRBJ2-3
V gene: TRBV11-2
CDR3 protein: CASRIAGVGDTQYF
CDR3 DNA: TGTGCCAGCAGAATAGCGGGGGTTGGAGATACGCAGTATTTT

CDR3 length: 14
D gene: -
clone size: many
J gene: TRBJ1-1
V gene: TRBV18
CDR3 protein: CASSPRDTNTEAFF
CDR3 DNA: TGTGCCAGCTCACCGAGGGACACCAACACCGAAGCTTTCTTT

CDR3 length: 14
D gene: -
clone size: few
J gene: TRBJ2-5
V gene: TRBV5-6
CDR3 protein: CASSFGRIQETQYF
CDR3 DNA: TGTGCCAGCAGCTTTGGCAGAATCCAAGAGACCCAGTACTTC

CDR3 length: 13
D gene: -
clone size: -
J gene: TRBJ2-5
V gene: TRBV20-1
CDR3 protein: CSARVPQRETQYF
CDR3 DNA: TGCAGTGCTAGAGTACCTCAGAGGGAGACCCAGTACTTC

CDR3 length: 13
D gene: -
clone size: many
J gene: TRBJ1-5
V gene: TRBV12-3/TRBV12-4
CDR3 protein: CASSLTDNQPQHF
CDR3 DNA: TGTGCCAGCAGTTTAACCGACAATCAGCCCCAGCATTTT

CDR3 length: 16
D gene: TRBD1
clone size: -
J gene: TRBJ1-2
V gene: TRBV11-2
CDR3 protein: CASTQNAGTGDVGYTF
CDR3 DNA: TGTGCCAGCACCCAGAACGCCGGGACAGGGGATGTTGGCTACACCTTC

CDR3 length: 16
D gene: TRBD2
clone size: -
J gene: TRBJ2-7
V gene: TRBV15
CDR3 protein: CATSSPRPAGVGEQYF
CDR3 DNA: TGTGCCACCAGCAGCCCCCGACCAGCGGGGGTAGGCGAGCAGTACTTC

CDR3 length: 14
D gene: TRBD1
clone size: few
J gene: TRBJ1-1
V gene: TRBV6-2/TRBV6-3
CDR3 protein: CASSVVQGAREAFF
CDR3 DNA: TGTGCCAGCAGTGTAGTGCAGGGGGCGCGGGAAGCTTTCTTT

CDR3 length: 13
D gene: -
clone size: few
J gene: TRBJ1-1
V gene: TRBV7-3
CDR3 protein: CASRFGGAPEAFF
CDR3 DNA: TGTGCCAGCAGGTTCGGGGGGGCCCCTGAAGCTTTCTTT

CDR3 length: 15
D gene: TRBD1
clone size: few
J gene: TRBJ1-5
V gene: TRBV7-8
CDR3 protein: CASRSTGEGNQPQHF
CDR3 DNA: TGTGCCAGCAGATCGACAGGGGAGGGCAATCAGCCCCAGCATTTT

CDR3 length: 15
D gene: TRBD1
clone size: -
J gene: TRBJ2-7
V gene: TRBV7-2
CDR3 protein: CASSSRDRDGRRQYF
CDR3 DNA: TGTGCCAGCAGCTCCCGGGACAGGGACGGGCGGCGGCAGTACTTC

CDR3 length: 13
D gene: -
clone size: many
J gene: TRBJ2-1
V gene: TRBV7-3
CDR3 protein: CASSLPGGSEQFF
CDR3 DNA: TGTGCCAGCAGCTTACCAGGAGGTAGTGAGCAGTTCTTC

CDR3 length: 15
D gene: -
clone size: -
J gene: TRBJ1-6
V gene: TRBV18
CDR3 protein: CASSPSPGLGSPLHF
CDR3 DNA: TGTGCCAGCTCACCTAGTCCGGGACTTGGTTCACCCCTCCACTTT

CDR3 length: 13
D gene: -
clone size: many
J gene: TRBJ1-1
V gene: TRBV5-1
CDR3 protein: CASSEGVDTEAFF
CDR3 DNA: TGCGCCAGCAGTGAGGGTGTGGACACTGAAGCTTTCTTT

CDR3 length: 14
D gene: TRBD2
clone size: many
J gene: TRBJ2-3
V gene: TRBV20-1
CDR3 protein: CSAGGTSGADTQYF
CDR3 DNA: TGCAGTGCCGGAGGAACTAGCGGGGCGGATACGCAGTATTTT

CDR3 length: 15
D gene: TRBD2
clone size: -
J gene: TRBJ2-7
V gene: TRBV7-9
CDR3 protein: CASSLAGGESYEQYF
CDR3 DNA: TGTGCCAGCAGCCTAGCGGGGGGGGAATCCTACGAGCAGTACTTC

CDR3 length: 12
D gene: -
clone size: many
J gene: TRBJ2-7
V gene: TRBV7-9
CDR3 protein: CASSGLRDEQYF
CDR3 DNA: TGTGCCAGCAGCGGACTCAGGGATGAGCAGTACTTC

CDR3 length: 14
D gene: -
clone size: -
J gene: TRBJ2-5
V gene: TRBV7-6
CDR3 protein: CASSLLLGQETQYF
CDR3 DNA: TGTGCCAGCAGCTTACTGCTAGGACAAGAGACCCAGTACTTC

CDR3 length: 15
D gene: TRBD1
clone size: -
J gene: TRBJ1-1
V gene: TRBV10-1
CDR3 protein: CASSERTGWDTEAFF
CDR3 DNA: TGCGCCAGCAGTGAGAGGACAGGGTGGGACACTGAAGCTTTCTTT

CDR3 length: 11
D gene: -
clone size: few
J gene: TRBJ1-1
V gene: TRBV19
CDR3 protein: CASKSYTEAFF
CDR3 DNA: TGTGCCAGTAAAAGCTACACTGAAGCTTTCTTT

CDR3 length: 16
D gene: -
clone size: few
J gene: TRBJ2-5
V gene: TRBV5-6
CDR3 protein: CASSSTWTGREETQYF
CDR3 DNA: TGTGCCAGCAGCTCCACATGGACAGGGCGGGAGGAGACCCAGTACTTC

CDR3 length: 16
D gene: -
clone size: -
J gene: TRBJ2-4
V gene: TRBV6-1
CDR3 protein: CASSEARVLAKNIQYF
CDR3 DNA: TGTGCCAGCAGTGAAGCCCGGGTATTAGCCAAAAACATTCAGTACTTC

CDR3 length: 10
D gene: -
clone size: few
J gene: TRBJ2-2
V gene: TRBV19
CDR3 protein: CAVGTGELFF
CDR3 DNA: TGTGCGGTTGGCACCGGGGAGCTGTTTTTT

CDR3 length: 13
D gene: TRBD2
clone size: few
J gene: TRBJ2-1
V gene: TRBV20-1
CDR3 protein: CSARRGGDNEQFF
CDR3 DNA: TGCAGTGCTAGGCGGGGGGGCGACAATGAGCAGTTCTTC

CDR3 length: 14
D gene: TRBD1
clone size: few
J gene: TRBJ1-1
V gene: TRBV19
CDR3 protein: CASRAGGRNTEAFF
CDR3 DNA: TGTGCCAGTAGGGCAGGGGGTCGGAACACTGAAGCTTTCTTT

CDR3 length: 14
D gene: -
clone size: -
J gene: TRBJ1-5
V gene: TRBV7-2
CDR3 protein: CASSSMGFSQPQHF
CDR3 DNA: TGTGCCAGCAGCTCGATGGGTTTTAGTCAGCCCCAGCATTTT

CDR3 length: 14
D gene: TRBD1
clone size: -
J gene: TRBJ1-4
V gene: TRBV5-5
CDR3 protein: CASSPGQWNEKLFF
CDR3 DNA: TGTGCCAGCAGCCCGGGACAGTGGAATGAAAAACTGTTTTTT

CDR3 length: 16
D gene: -
clone size: many
J gene: TRBJ2-1
V gene: TRBV5-1
CDR3 protein: CASSLGETAIYNEQFF
CDR3 DNA: TGCGCCAGCAGCTTGGGCGAGACAGCCATCTACAATGAGCAGTTCTTC

CDR3 length: 16
D gene: -
clone size: many
J gene: TRBJ1-6
V gene: TRBV3-1
CDR3 protein: CASSQMGGVTNSPLHF
CDR3 DNA: TGTGCCAGCAGCCAGATGGGGGGAGTAACTAATTCACCCCTCCACTTT

CDR3 length: 13
D gene: -
clone size: -
J gene: TRBJ2-5
V gene: TRBV5-1
CDR3 protein: CASSAPARETQYF
CDR3 DNA: TGCGCCAGCAGCGCCCCCGCCAGGGAGACCCAGTACTTC

CDR3 length: 14
D gene: -
clone size: -
J gene: TRBJ1-1
V gene: TRBV15
CDR3 protein: CATSRSRLNTEAFF
CDR3 DNA: TGTGCCACCAGCAGATCGAGGTTGAACACTGAAGCTTTCTTT

CDR3 length: 14
D gene: TRBD2
clone size: many
J gene: TRBJ2-1
V gene: TRBV7-3
CDR3 protein: CASSLRLSGGEQFF
CDR3 DNA: TGTGCCAGCAGCTTAAGGCTGAGCGGGGGAGAGCAGTTCTTC

CDR3 length: 19
D gene: -
clone size: few
J gene: TRBJ2-5
V gene: TRBV11-2
CDR3 protein: CASSSRPPGQGGRSRTQYF
CDR3 DNA: TGTGCCAGCAGCTCCCGCCCCCCCGGGCAGGGGGGTCGATCACGGACCCAGTACTTC

CDR3 length: 19
D gene: TRBD2
clone size: -
J gene: TRBJ2-2
V gene: TRBV11-3
CDR3 protein: CASSLLLFGGVRVTGELFF
CDR3 DNA: TGTGCCAGCAGCTTACTCCTCTTTGGGGGGGTAAGGGTAACCGGGGAGCTGTTTTTT

CDR3 length: 14
D gene: -
clone size: few
J gene: TRBJ2-7
V gene: TRBV5-1
CDR3 protein: CASSLGRGGDEQYF
CDR3 DNA: TGCGCCAGCAGCTTGGGCAGGGGGGGTGACGAGCAGTACTTC

CDR3 length: 18
D gene: -
clone size: many
J gene: TRBJ2-3
V gene: TRBV11-2
CDR3 protein: CASSFVPFPGLGTDTQYF
CDR3 DNA: TGTGCCAGCAGCTTCGTTCCCTTTCCGGGACTGGGCACAGATACGCAGTATTTT

CDR3 length: 12
D gene: -
clone size: few
J gene: TRBJ1-6
V gene: TRBV6-5
CDR3 protein: CASSYTNSPLHF
CDR3 DNA: TGTGCCAGCAGTTACACGAATTCACCCCTCCACTTT

CDR3 length: 18
D gene: TRBD1
clone size: -
J gene: TRBJ2-1
V gene: TRBV19
CDR3 protein: CASSSSGQGAPYYNEQFF
CDR3 DNA: TGTGCCAGTAGTTCATCCGGACAGGGGGCCCCCTACTACAATGAGCAGTTCTTC

CDR3 length: 14
D gene: -
clone size: many
J gene: TRBJ2-7
V gene: TRBV6-5
CDR3 protein: CASSYSDRAFEQYF
CDR3 DNA: TGTGCCAGCAGTTACTCGGACCGGGCCTTCGAGCAGTACTTC

CDR3 length: 15
D gene: TRBD1
clone size: few
J gene: TRBJ2-1
V gene: TRBV15
CDR3 protein: CATSNRDRPYNEQFF
CDR3 DNA: TGTGCCACCAGCAACCGGGACAGGCCCTACAATGAGCAGTTCTTC

CDR3 length: 15
D gene: -
clone size: -
J gene: TRBJ2-3
V gene: TRBV5-1
CDR3 protein: CASTLGGGFEDTQYF
CDR3 DNA: TGCGCCAGCACCTTAGGTGGGGGGTTCGAAGATACGCAGTATTTT

CDR3 length: 15
D gene: -
clone size: -
J gene: TRBJ2-7
V gene: TRBV6-2/TRBV6-3
CDR3 protein: CASSLATGRYYEQYF
CDR3 DNA: TGTGCCAGCAGCTTGGCTACAGGCAGGTACTACGAGCAGTACTTC

CDR3 length: 15
D gene: TRBD2
clone size: -
J gene: TRBJ2-2
V gene: TRBV12-3/TRBV12-4
CDR3 protein: CASSQRGVGTGELFF
CDR3 DNA: TGTGCCAGCAGCCAACGGGGGGTCGGCACCGGGGAGCTGTTTTTT

CDR3 length: 13
D gene: TRBD1
clone size: -
J gene: TRBJ2-7
V gene: TRBV29-1
CDR3 protein: CSVEGDRVSEQYF
CDR3 DNA: TGCAGCGTTGAAGGGGACAGGGTCTCCGAGCAGTACTTC

CDR3 length: 15
D gene: TRBD1
clone size: -
J gene: TRBJ2-2
V gene: TRBV7-9
CDR3 protein: CASSRRQGGAGELFF
CDR3 DNA: TGTGCCAGCAGCCGGAGACAGGGGGGAGCCGGGGAGCTGTTTTTT